Each of the 26 T cell receptor beta chains below was sequenced from the same sample in a study of CD8 T cells in Susac syndrome. The RNA, 0.5 to 1 ug, was put through reverse transcription using random hexamers. TCRdb re-derived calls from the immunoSEQ multiplex PCR reads in MiXCR, one entry per CDR3 protein. This table has around 100,000 distinct CDR3 sequences, about 96% appearing once. Material: CD8+ T cells from PBMCs. The receptors originated from a human donor with Susac syndrome.

V usage is TRBV14 and J usage is TRBJ1-5, with D possibly being TRBD1 (6 bases). The CDR3 is 14 amino acids. Trimming stripped 6 bases from V and 3 bases from J, with 12 bases between. Germline assignment: CDR1 SGHDN and CDR2 FVKESK. The CDR3 protein is CASRAGQINQPQHF. The CDR3, as DNA: TGTGCCAGCAGGGCAGGACAGATCAATCAGCCCCAGCATTTT.

This sequence joins TRBV5-6 and TRBJ1-5; TRBD1 might be the D (6 bases). With 4 bases removed from V and 6 bases from J, the gap between germline ends came to 14 bases. The CDR3 runs 14 residues. CDR1 SGHDT and CDR2 YYEEEE come from the germline V gene. The DNA of the CDR3 is TGTGCCAGCAGCCTGCAAGGGGGGCTTCAGCCCCAGCATTTT. Its translation is CASSLQGGLQPQHF. Together with reference TRBV5-6 and TRBJ1-5, the CDR3 gives the full variable domain: DAGVTQSPTHLIKTRGQQVTLRCSPKSGHDTVSWYQQALGQGPQFIFQYYEEEERQRGNFPDRFSGHQFPNYSSELNVNALLLGDSALYLCASSLQGGLQPQHFGDGTRLSIL.

This sequence joins TRBV29-1 and TRBJ2-5, with 9 bases aligning to TRBD2. Germline-derived CDR1 and CDR2 are SQVTM and ANQGSEA. CDR3 size: 13 residues. The V gene end was trimmed by 7 bases and the J gene end by 4 bases; junction bases not matched to a gene: 7. Here the CDR3 reads CSAAGGWAETQYF. The DNA of the CDR3 is TGCAGCGCCGCGGGGGGGTGGGCAGAGACCCAGTACTTC. Full variable domain (rest looked up from reference TRBV29-1 and TRBJ2-5): SAVISQKPSRDICQRGTSLTIQCQVDSQVTMMFWYRQQPGQSLTLIATANQGSEATYESGFVIDKFPISRPNLTFSTLTVSNMSPEDSSIYLCSAAGGWAETQYFGPGTRLLVL.

This clonotype is a singleton in its sample. The chain employs TRBV5-1 and TRBJ2-5; tentative D call: TRBD2 (5 bases). The CDR3 covers 14 residues. The V end was cut by 1 base, the J end by 0 bases, with 7 bases between. The germline V gene encodes CDR1 SGHRS and CDR2 YFSETQ. CDR3 protein: CASSLSSNQETQYF. CDR3 coding DNA: TGCGCCAGCAGCTTGTCTAGCAACCAAGAGACCCAGTACTTC. Variable domain in full (rest from reference TRBV5-1 and TRBJ2-5): KAGVTQTPRYLIKTRGQQVTLSCSPISGHRSVSWYQQTPGQGLQFLFEYFSETQRNKGNFPGRFSGRQFSNSRSEMNVSTLELGDSALYLCASSLSSNQETQYFGPGTRLLVL.

This clonotype was detected only once. The J gene is TRBJ1-1, the V gene TRBV29-1; D unclear. Trimming removed 6 bases from V and 11 bases from J, with 19 bases in between. The CDR3 runs to 12 residues. The germline gives CDR1 SQVTM, CDR2 ANQGSEA. CDR3 sequence reads: CSVAKDLPAAFF. The CDR3 DNA sequence: TGCAGCGTCGCGAAAGACCTCCCGGCCGCTTTCTTT.

The chain is built from TRBV29-1 and TRBJ2-5, with D tentatively TRBD2 (5 bases). The V and J ends lost 2 bases and 4 bases respectively, with 14 bases between them. CDR3 length equals 14 residues. Per the germline V gene, CDR1 is SQVTM and CDR2 is ANQGSEA. This CDR3 reads CSVESERSGETQYF. For the CDR3, the DNA is TGCAGCGTTGAATCAGAGCGGTCTGGAGAGACCCAGTACTTC. Filled out from reference TRBV29-1 and TRBJ2-5, the complete variable domain reads SAVISQKPSRDICQRGTSLTIQCQVDSQVTMMFWYRQQPGQSLTLIATANQGSEATYESGFVIDKFPISRPNLTFSTLTVSNMSPEDSSIYLCSVESERSGETQYFGPGTRLLVL.

The chain combines TRBV4-1 with TRBJ2-7, with a weak D call TRBD1 (6 bases). Looked up from germline, CDR1 is MGHRA and CDR2 is YSYEKL. The CDR3 has 14 amino acids. The V gene lost 1 base and the J gene lost 3 bases, with 10 bases spanning the gap. The CDR3 DNA follows: TGCGCCAGCAGCCAAGGAGAGGGGGACTACGAGCAGTACTTC. It translates to CASSQGEGDYEQYF.

The chain combines TRBV4-1 with TRBJ1-1; unclear D gene. The CDR3 sequence is 15 residues long. The V gene lost 2 bases and the J gene lost 0 bases, with 10 bases spanning the gap. Looked up from germline, CDR1 is MGHRA and CDR2 is YSYEKL. The CDR3 DNA reads as TGCGCCAGCAGCCAAATACAAGCCATGAACACTGAAGCTTTCTTT. Amino acids: CASSQIQAMNTEAFF.

This clonotype was found once. The V gene is TRBV14, the J gene TRBJ2-7; D is possibly TRBD2 (6 bases). With 10 bases removed from V and 2 bases from J, the gap between germline ends came to 21 bases. The CDR3 has 15 residues. In germline, CDR1 is SGHDN, CDR2 FVKESK. As DNA, the CDR3 is TGTGCCATCACCCCGACGGAGCCGGGAGCCTACGAGCAGTACTTC. Protein product: CAITPTEPGAYEQYF.

The genes are TRBV5-1 and TRBJ2-3; the D gene is possibly TRBD1 (5 bases). Trimming removed 3 bases at V and 1 base at J, with 9 bases between. CDR1 is SGHRS and CDR2 is YFSETQ in the germline V gene. The CDR3 extends over 14 amino acids. The CDR3 is CASSSSTGTDTQYF. Here the CDR3 DNA reads TGCGCCAGCAGCTCCTCGACAGGCACAGATACGCAGTATTTT.

The gene calls are TRBV18 and TRBJ1-1, with a possible D match to TRBD1 (6 bases). The germline gives CDR1 KGHSH, CDR2 LQKENI. The length of the CDR3 is 13 residues. V was shortened by 8 bases and J by 0 bases, with 10 bases between the two germline ends. The CDR3 loop is CASLGDMNTEAFF. The CDR3 DNA reads as TGTGCCAGCCTAGGGGACATGAACACTGAAGCTTTCTTT.

V and J are TRBV6-2 or TRBV6-3 and TRBJ1-1; 7 bases align to TRBD1. Trimming removed 5 bases from V and 1 base from J; junction bases left unmatched: 4. Germline CDR1 and CDR2: MNHEY and SVGEGT. This CDR3 has 14 amino acids. Here the CDR3 reads CASSLTGENTEAFF. For the CDR3, the DNA is TGTGCCAGCAGTCTTACAGGGGAGAACACTGAAGCTTTCTTT.

The rearrangement uses TRBV19 and TRBJ2-1; D is unclear. From germline, CDR1 is LNHDA and CDR2 SQIVND (reference sequence). The germline V and J ends were trimmed by 1 base and 13 bases, with 11 bases remaining between them. The CDR3 runs to 12 residues. DNA of the CDR3: TGTGCCAGTAGTATAGGTGGGTTGGAACAGTTCTTC. Its protein is CASSIGGLEQFF.

The chain is built from TRBV5-1 and TRBJ2-3; D is perhaps TRBD2 (5 bases). From germline, CDR1 is SGHRS and CDR2 YFSETQ. This CDR3 region has 15 residues. V lost 0 bases to trimming and J lost 3 bases, with 11 bases between them. The CDR3 DNA follows: TGCGCCAGCAGCTTGGCGGGGATCGGTACAGATACGCAGTATTTT. This codes for CASSLAGIGTDTQYF.

The chain links TRBV5-5 to TRBJ2-7; 12 positions agree with TRBD1. CDR1 is SGHKS, CDR2 YYEKEE, per germline (reference sequence). The CDR3 is 17 residues long. Unmatched junction bases numbered 17, after V lost 6 bases and J lost 7 bases. In DNA, the CDR3 is TGTGCCAGCACCGCCTCCCCCCGGGGACAGGGGGCCAGGGAGCAGTACTTC. Translating it yields CASTASPRGQGAREQYF. The full variable domain, with the rest looked up from reference TRBV5-5 and TRBJ2-7, is DAGVTQSPTHLIKTRGQQVTLRCSPISGHKSVSWYQQVLGQGPQFIFQYYEKEERGRGNFPDRFSARQFPNYSSELNVNALLLGDSALYLCASTASPRGQGAREQYFGPGTRLTVT.

This clonotype appeared once. The chain uses TRBV5-1 and TRBJ2-1, with D possibly being TRBD1 (6 bases). V lost 3 bases, J lost 7 bases, and 14 bases lay in between. Germline-derived CDR1 and CDR2 are SGHRS and YFSETQ. The CDR3 consists of 14 residues. DNA of the CDR3: TGCGCCAGCAGCTCGACACAGGGTGCAAATGAGCAGTTCTTC. This gives the protein CASSSTQGANEQFF.

This chain joins TRBV6-6 and TRBJ2-1; the match to TRBD2 covers 10 bases. V trimming: 6 bases; J trimming: 8 bases; junction bases outside the gene matches: 13. From germline, CDR1 is MNHNY and CDR2 SVGAGI (reference sequence). The CDR3 is 16 residues long. The CDR3 loop reads CASSPSGSGGADEQFF. CDR3 nucleotides: TGTGCCAGCAGCCCCTCCGGGAGCGGGGGGGCGGATGAGCAGTTCTTC.

The chain recombines TRBV20-1 with TRBJ2-1; 12 bases map to TRBD2. The length of the CDR3 is 15 residues. The germline CDR1 and CDR2 sequences are DFQATT and SNEGSKA (reference sequence). The J segment lost 3 bases and the V segment lost 5 bases, leaving 5 bases of the junction unmatched. The CDR3 region has the DNA TGCAGTGCTCACGAGGGACTAGCGGGCTACAATGAGCAGTTCTTC. Encoded protein: CSAHEGLAGYNEQFF.

This chain links TRBV3-1 with TRBJ1-5; 7 positions agree with TRBD1. The CDR3 consists of 14 residues. Germline V gene data show CDR1 as LGHDT and CDR2 as YNNKEL (reference sequence). After removal of 4 bases from V and 9 bases from J, the junction contained 9 bases not matched to a gene. The CDR3 is CASSLRQGGGPQHF. The CDR3 nucleotides read TGTGCCAGCAGCCTACGACAGGGTGGAGGGCCCCAGCATTTT.

The chain has TRBV20-1 and TRBJ1-1, with D possibly matching TRBD1 (5 bases). The CDR3 is 12 amino acids. CDR1 is DFQATT, CDR2 SNEGSKA, per germline (reference sequence). CDR3 sequence: CGWTNMNTEAFF. CDR3 DNA: TGCGGTTGGACAAACATGAACACTGAAGCTTTCTTT.

CDR3: CASSPQGKETQYF. The CDR3 bases are TGTGCCAGCAGCCCCCAGGGGAAAGAGACCCAGTACTTC. This chain joins TRBV11-2 and TRBJ2-5, with D possibly being TRBD1 (6 bases). Germline loops: CDR1 SGHAT, CDR2 FQNNGV. The CDR3 is 13 amino acids. Trimming left V 5 bases short and J 3 bases short, with 10 bases between.

The chain recombines TRBV29-1 with TRBJ1-4, with D hard to call. The CDR3 is made up of 13 amino acids. V was trimmed by 5 bases and J by 8 bases, leaving 15 bases between them. Germline values: CDR1 SQVTM, CDR2 ANQGSEA. The CDR3 protein is CSVREEPSEKLFF. CDR3 in DNA: TGCAGCGTTAGGGAAGAGCCTTCCGAAAAACTGTTTTTT. The full variable domain, in which reference TRBV29-1 and TRBJ1-4 provide the parts outside the CDR3, is SAVISQKPSRDICQRGTSLTIQCQVDSQVTMMFWYRQQPGQSLTLIATANQGSEATYESGFVIDKFPISRPNLTFSTLTVSNMSPEDSSIYLCSVREEPSEKLFFGSGTQLSVL.

The chain combines TRBV18 with TRBJ1-2, with D unclear. V was clipped by 3 bases and J by 6 bases, with 8 bases between them. This CDR3 has 12 residues. CDR1 is KGHSH, CDR2 LQKENI, per germline. CDR3: CASSPTGNGYTF. The CDR3 region has the DNA TGTGCCAGCTCACCCACCGGGAATGGCTACACCTTC.

V is TRBV4-1 and J is TRBJ2-5; D is possibly TRBD1 (6 bases). The CDR3 has 15 residues. Between the trimmed V and J ends, which lost 4 bases and 3 bases, there was a span of 15 bases. Germline CDR1 is MGHRA and CDR2 is YSYEKL. The CDR3 here is CASSPRTVREETQYF. CDR3 in DNA: TGCGCCAGCAGCCCCCGGACAGTCCGAGAAGAGACCCAGTACTTC.

The gene calls are TRBV20-1 and TRBJ1-4; D unresolved. The CDR3 totals 12 residues. Looked up from germline, CDR1 is DFQATT and CDR2 is SNEGSKA (reference sequence). V shed 5 bases and J shed 4 bases, with 8 bases lying between them. The CDR3 loop reads CSAYRGNEKLFF. The CDR3 nucleotides read TGCAGTGCTTACCGGGGTAATGAAAAACTGTTTTTT.

This clonotype was detected only once. V gene TRBV5-1 combines with J gene TRBJ2-7; D gene uncertain. Looked up from germline, CDR1 is SGHRS and CDR2 is YFSETQ. This CDR3 has 13 amino acids. The V and J ends lost 5 bases and 2 bases respectively, with 11 bases between them. The CDR3 sequence: CASSGAKAYEQYF. The CDR3 nucleotides read TGCGCCAGCAGTGGAGCAAAGGCCTACGAGCAGTACTTC.